These T cell receptor beta chains were read from a single sample in a study of blood T cell repertoires in COVID-19. Some clones are missing from TCRdb's copy, which holds only in-frame ones; the method was immunoSEQ multiplex PCR. Found here are about 190,000 clones, approximately 84% of them singletons; the top ten hold approximately 3%. Specimen: PBMCs or T cells enriched from blood (not recorded which). The receptors originated from a woman aged 25-40 years who had recovered from COVID-19. Each CDR3 is given with its conserved first and last residue. The D gene is left open where the match is weak. Some rows mark clone size as missing; the rest say once, few, many or name a class of expanded clone.

d_gene	abundance	j_gene	v_gene	CDR3nt	CDR3aa
.	.	TRBJ2-2	TRBV7-8	TGTGCCAGCAGCGGCGGGCGGCCGGACACCGGGGAGCTGTTTTTT	CASSGGRPDTGELFF
TRBD2	.	TRBJ2-3	TRBV2	TGTGCCAGCGGGAGGGGAGCGGCAGATACGCAGTATTTT	CASGRGAADTQYF
.	.	TRBJ2-5	TRBV28	TGTGCCAGCAGTTTCGGACAGCATAACAATGGCCAGTACTTC	CASSFGQHNNGQYF
.	.	TRBJ1-2	TRBV5-4	TGTGCCAGCAGCAGTGGACAGTCCTATGGCTACACCTTC	CASSSGQSYGYTF
.	.	TRBJ2-7	TRBV9	TGTGCCAGCAGCCCACAGGACGCCGCCTACGAGCAGTACTTC	CASSPQDAAYEQYF
.	.	TRBJ1-5	TRBV7-2	TGTGCCAGCAGCCCCCAAAGCCGGACAGCAATCAATCAGCCCCAGCATTTT	CASSPQSRTAINQPQHF
TRBD1	.	TRBJ2-1	TRBV20-1	TGCAGTGCTGGGACAGGGGTTGAGCAGTTCTTC	CSAGTGVEQFF
TRBD2	.	TRBJ2-5	TRBV4-2	TGTGCCAGCAGCCAAGATCAGCGGCTAGCGGGAGGGAGTCTGGAGACCCAGTACTTC	CASSQDQRLAGGSLETQYF
.	.	TRBJ2-7	TRBV12-3/TRBV12-4	TGTGCCAGCAGCGTCACAGGCTACGAGCAGTACTTC	CASSVTGYEQYF
TRBD1	once	TRBJ1-1	TRBV28	TGTGCCAGCCGAAGGAACAGGGGGATTTTTGAAGCTTTCTTT	CASRRNRGIFEAFF
TRBD1	.	TRBJ1-1	TRBV7-6	TGTGCCAGCAGCACAAACTTGGGACAGAGAGAGACTGAAGCTTTCTTT	CASSTNLGQRETEAFF
.	.	TRBJ2-5	TRBV5-1	TGCGCCAGCAGCTTCAGCGCGGAATTACAAGAGACCCAGTACTTC	CASSFSAELQETQYF
TRBD2	.	TRBJ2-1	TRBV19	TGTGCCAGTAGTCTAGTCCACCAACTGGCGGGAGGTTACAATGAGCAGTTCTTC	CASSLVHQLAGGYNEQFF
TRBD2	.	TRBJ2-1	TRBV11-3	TGTGCCAGCAGCTTTGTTAGCGGGAGTCGAAATGAGCAGTTCTTC	CASSFVSGSRNEQFF
.	few	TRBJ2-7	TRBV3-1/TRBV3-2	TGTGCCAGCAGCCAAGACCCGGGGAGCCCGTACTTC	CASSQDPGSPYF
TRBD1	.	TRBJ1-1	TRBV7-9	TGTGCCAGCAGCTTAGCTTGGGAATACAGGGGGACTGAAGCTTTCTTT	CASSLAWEYRGTEAFF
TRBD1	.	TRBJ2-5	TRBV28	TGTGCCAGTAGTTTATGGACAGGGGGGTACCAAGAGACCCAGTACTTC	CASSLWTGGYQETQYF
.	.	TRBJ2-3	TRBV7-6	TGTGCCAGCAGCTTACGGCAGGGCGCAGATACGCAGTATTTT	CASSLRQGADTQYF
TRBD1	.	TRBJ1-1	TRBV5-1	TGCGCCAGCAGCATAGACAGGGTGGCTTTCTTT	CASSIDRVAFF
TRBD1	.	TRBJ1-4	TRBV4-1	TGCGCCAGCAGCCAAACGGGGGACAGCAATGAAAAACTGTTTTTT	CASSQTGDSNEKLFF
.	.	TRBJ2-3	TRBV28	TGTGCCAGCAGTCCGACGGGCCGAGGGACGCAGTATTTT	CASSPTGRGTQYF
TRBD1	.	TRBJ1-1	TRBV3-1/TRBV3-2	TGTGCCAGCAGCCGACAGGGGGCGTCCACTGAAGCTTTCTTT	CASSRQGASTEAFF
.	.	TRBJ2-1	TRBV3-1/TRBV3-2	TGTGCCAGCAGCCAAGGTGTAGTACTAAACAATGAGCAGTTCTTC	CASSQGVVLNNEQFF
.	.	TRBJ2-3	TRBV29-1	TGCAGCGGGGAGTCGAGCACAGATACGCAGTATTTT	CSGESSTDTQYF
.	.	TRBJ2-3	TRBV21-1	TGTGCCAGCAGCAAAGCGCACTTCCGGGACAGGGGGCCGCTGAATACGCAGTATTTT	CASSKAHFRDRGPLNTQYF
TRBD1	.	TRBJ1-2	TRBV9	TGTGCCAGCAGCGTAGAGGCAGGGGGCGCCTATGGCTACACCTTC	CASSVEAGGAYGYTF
TRBD2	once	TRBJ2-7	TRBV30	TGTGCCTTGCGGCGGGAGTACGAGCAGTACTTC	CALRREYEQYF
.	.	TRBJ2-4	TRBV30	TGTGCCTGGAGTCCGTCTAGCGACCACATTCAGTACTTC	CAWSPSSDHIQYF
.	.	TRBJ1-1	TRBV3-1/TRBV3-2	TGTGCCAGCAGCCAAGTTCCAAATGAAGCTTTCTTT	CASSQVPNEAFF
.	.	TRBJ2-5	TRBV29-1	TGCAGCGTCGACGGGGTAGGGATAGAGACCCAGTACTTC	CSVDGVGIETQYF
TRBD2	.	TRBJ2-5	TRBV25-1	TGTGCCAGCAGCCAACTAGCGGGAGGTCTCCTGGGTGGGGAGACCCAGTACTTC	CASSQLAGGLLGGETQYF
.	once	TRBJ1-1	TRBV7-9	TGTGCCAGCAGCTTAGGTCAGGACAAGAACACTGAAGCTTTCTTT	CASSLGQDKNTEAFF
.	.	TRBJ2-1	TRBV10-3	TGTGCCGTCAGGGGGCGGGAGGGCCGGTTGTACAATGAGCAGTTCTTC	CAVRGREGRLYNEQFF
.	.	TRBJ1-3	TRBV28	TGTGCCAGCAGTTTACCCCAGGCTAGAAACACCATATATTTT	CASSLPQARNTIYF
TRBD1	.	TRBJ1-2	TRBV24-1	TGTGCCACCAGTGATGGGCAGGGGGACGATGGCTACACCTTC	CATSDGQGDDGYTF
TRBD2	.	TRBJ2-7	TRBV4-1	TGCGCCAGCAGCCAAGGACTAGCGGGAGGGGGGGAGCAGTACTTC	CASSQGLAGGGEQYF
.	.	TRBJ1-5	TRBV11-2	TGTGCCAGCAGCTTAGAAAGACAGAGCAATCAGCCCCAGCATTTT	CASSLERQSNQPQHF
.	.	TRBJ2-7	TRBV7-2	TGTGCCAGCAGCTCCTACAGCGGCTACGAGCAGTACTTC	CASSSYSGYEQYF
.	.	TRBJ1-1	TRBV4-1	TGCGCCAGCAGACCCGAGGAGGAGTCGACTGAAGCTTTCTTT	CASRPEEESTEAFF
.	.	TRBJ2-2	TRBV5-3	TGTGCCGACTTGGGCACCGGGGAGCTGTTTTTT	CADLGTGELFF
.	.	TRBJ2-3	TRBV30	TGTGCCTGGAGTAGGGGGGGAGGGGGCACAGATACGCAGTATTTT	CAWSRGGGGTDTQYF
TRBD1	.	TRBJ1-1	TRBV27	TGTGCCAGCAGTTTATCCCCGGGACAGCCTGAAGCTTTCTTT	CASSLSPGQPEAFF
TRBD1	.	TRBJ1-6	TRBV6-5	TGTGCCAGCAGGACAGGGTCAAGATCACCCCTCCACTTT	CASRTGSRSPLHF
TRBD1	.	TRBJ1-4	TRBV6-5	TGTGCCAGCAGACGGACAGGGAATGAAAAACTGTTTTTT	CASRRTGNEKLFF
.	.	TRBJ2-7	TRBV2	TGTGCCAGCAGTGTAGAACCCTACGAGCAGTACTTC	CASSVEPYEQYF
.	.	TRBJ1-3	TRBV3-1/TRBV3-2	TGTGCCAGCAGCCATAGGGGGGGCTACTCTGGAAACACCATATATTTT	CASSHRGGYSGNTIYF
.	.	TRBJ2-7	TRBV24-1	TGTGCCACCGCACGGGGGGCCTCCTACGAGCAGTACTTC	CATARGASYEQYF
TRBD2	.	TRBJ2-7	TRBV12-5	TGTGCTAGTGGTTTTGGGACTAGCGGGAGATCAGGCGAGCAGTACTTC	CASGFGTSGRSGEQYF
TRBD2	.	TRBJ2-5	TRBV29-1	TGCAGCGGATCTAGCGGGGACGGGACCCAGTACTTC	CSGSSGDGTQYF
TRBD2	.	TRBJ2-1	TRBV3-1/TRBV3-2	TGTGCCAGCAGCCCCCTAGCGGGGGGCCGGGGTGAGCAGTTCTTC	CASSPLAGGRGEQFF
TRBD1	.	TRBJ1-4	TRBV28	TGTGCCAGCGGTAGACAGGGAAAACTGTTTTTT	CASGRQGKLFF